The rows below give T cell receptor beta chains drawn from one sample of a study of shared T cell receptors in the human thymus. The protocol was immunoSEQ multiplex PCR, while the TCRdb copy is restricted to in-frame clones and leaves out a portion. The sample holds hundreds of thousands of clones, more than 85% seen once. The sequenced material came from thymocytes. These receptors all come from a human donor. Both conserved end residues are part of each CDR3. D genes are given only for firm matches. Rows give clone size only sometimes, using once, few, many, or a class for an expanded clone.

>-|TRBJ1-2|-|TRBV7-2
CASSLGGQGRRGYTF
TGTGCCAGCAGCTTAGGGGGTCAGGGGAGGAGAGGCTACACCTTC
>-|TRBJ2-1|TRBD2|TRBV6-4
CASGSGSKSYNEQFF
TGTGCCAGCGGGAGCGGGAGCAAGTCCTACAATGAGCAGTTCTTC
>-|TRBJ1-2|-|TRBV5-1
CASSLALGNYGYTF
TGCGCCAGCAGCTTGGCCTTGGGGAACTATGGCTACACCTTC
>-|TRBJ2-5|-|TRBV5-1
CASSGRQAGLETQYF
TGCGCCAGCAGCGGGAGACAGGCGGGCTTGGAGACCCAGTACTTC
>-|TRBJ2-7|-|TRBV5-1
CASSSDSYEQYF
TGCGCCAGCAGCTCTGACAGCTACGAGCAGTACTTC
>once|TRBJ2-1|-|TRBV5-6
CASSFGNEQFF
TGTGCCAGCAGCTTCGGTAATGAGCAGTTCTTC
>-|TRBJ1-5|-|TRBV19
CASSTGRRNSNQPQHF
TGTGCCAGTAGTACGGGTAGACGGAATAGCAATCAGCCCCAGCATTTT
>-|TRBJ2-5|-|TRBV12-5
CASGFIGETQYF
TGTGCTAGTGGTTTTATAGGGGAGACCCAGTACTTC
>-|TRBJ2-1|-|TRBV19
CASKGAGLAIINEQFF
TGTGCCAGTAAAGGCGCAGGGCTAGCTATTATAAATGAGCAGTTCTTC
>-|TRBJ2-3|-|TRBV14
CASSNSRDPDTQYF
TGTGCCAGCAGCAATAGCAGAGATCCAGATACGCAGTATTTT
>-|TRBJ1-1|-|TRBV15
CATSRGRDTEAFF
TGTGCCACCAGCAGAGGGCGGGACACTGAAGCTTTCTTT
>-|TRBJ2-1|-|TRBV14
CASSQGNGGWDEQFF
TGTGCCAGCAGCCAAGGGAACGGAGGATGGGATGAGCAGTTCTTC
>-|TRBJ2-2|TRBD1|TRBV6-6
CASTTGGFNTGELFF
TGTGCCAGCACGACAGGGGGGTTTAACACCGGGGAGCTGTTTTTT